One T cell receptor (beta chain) is described in this entry. Authors' analysis steps: Using reference gene primer amplification, nucleated cell counts were estimated. Profiling relied on immunoSEQ multiplex PCR, and the TCRdb table lists in-frame clones only, not all of them. V and J calls and clone size are as listed in that table; D and trimming were resolved from the DNA. The repertoire has 85,000 to 90,000 clones, about 84% of them found once; the top ten carry roughly 25%. There are 15 residues in the CDR3. CDR1 SEHNR and CDR2 FQNEAQ come from the germline V gene (reference sequence). V trimming: 5 bases; J trimming: 5 bases; junction bases outside the gene matches: 8. This record comes from a study of blood T cell repertoires in COVID-19. Study-wide context: Donors in the United States, Italy and Spain gave samples during acute or convalescent COVID-19. In each case, the material was cDNA or gDNA derived from T cells, B-cell-depleted T cells, or PBMCs.

This receptor was taken from a human donor in a cohort sampled during active COVID-19. Sequenced: peripheral blood. V and J are TRBV7-9 and TRBJ2-1, with 8 bases identical to TRBD1. The CDR3 loop is CASSLGTGVNNEQFF. DNA of the CDR3: TGTGCCAGCAGCCTCGGGACAGGAGTAAACAATGAGCAGTTCTTC. Using reference TRBV7-9 and TRBJ2-1 for the parts outside the CDR3, the full variable domain is DTGVSQNPRHKITKRGQNVTFRCDPISEHNRLYWYRQTLGQGPEFLTYFQNEAQLEKSRLLSDRFSAERPKGSFSTLEIQRTEQGDSAMYLCASSLGTGVNNEQFFGPGTRLTVL.